This passage covers 21 T cell receptor beta chains from one sample sequenced in a study of blood T cell repertoires in COVID-19. Using immunoSEQ multiplex PCR, the repertoire was profiled, and TCRdb retains in-frame clones only, with some absent. The sample has under 500,000 clones, approximately 90% seen once. Source material: PBMCs or T cells enriched from blood (not recorded which). Every receptor here comes from a woman aged 18-29 years with acute COVID-19.

The CDR3 reads CASSRREGAVEKLFF. The CDR3 nucleotides read TGTGCCAGCAGCCGTCGAGAGGGGGCAGTTGAAAAACTGTTTTTT. The chain links TRBV3-1 (or the pseudogene TRBV3-2) to TRBJ1-4; 7 nucleotides agree with TRBD1. This CDR3 is built from 15 residues. The germline V gene encodes CDR1 LGHDT and CDR2 YNNKEL (reference sequence). Trimming took 4 bases from V and 7 from J; bases not matched to a gene: 9.

V is TRBV9 and J is TRBJ1-4; D ambiguous. Deletions cut 2 bases from V and 5 bases from J, with 7 bases between. Germline CDR1 is SGDLS and CDR2 is YYNGEE. The CDR3 totals 13 residues. CDR3 residues: CASSVSLNEKLFF. In nucleotides, the CDR3 is TGTGCCAGCAGCGTTTCTTTGAATGAAAAACTGTTTTTT. Together with reference TRBV9 and TRBJ1-4, the CDR3 gives the full variable domain: DSGVTQTPKHLITATGQRVTLRCSPRSGDLSVYWYQQSLDQGLQFLIQYYNGEERAKGNILERFSAQQFPDLHSELNLSSLELGDSALYFCASSVSLNEKLFFGSGTQLSVL.

The chain uses TRBV11-2 and TRBJ1-1, with 8 bases lining up with TRBD1. The CDR3 runs to 15 residues. Germline V gene sequence: CDR1 SGHAT, CDR2 FQNNGV. V was pared by 3 bases and J by 5 bases, with 8 bases of the junction left unmatched. The CDR3 region has the DNA TGTGCCAGCAGCTTGGCAGGACAGGGAGAGACTGAAGCTTTCTTT. It yields the protein CASSLAGQGETEAFF.

This sequence joins TRBV7-9 and TRBJ2-3; D possibly corresponds to TRBD1 (6 bases). The germline CDR1 and CDR2 sequences are SEHNR and FQNEAQ (reference sequence). With 2 bases removed from V and 6 bases from J, the gap between germline ends came to 12 bases. The CDR3 runs to 14 residues. The CDR3: CASSLIEGVDTQYF. The CDR3 DNA is TGTGCCAGCAGCTTAATAGAGGGGGTTGATACGCAGTATTTT.

V gene TRBV24-1 combines with J gene TRBJ2-5; D unclear. The CDR3 sequence is 12 residues long. Germline V gene data show CDR1 as KGHDR and CDR2 as SFDVKD. Trimming cost V 4 bases and J 3 bases, with 5 bases left between them. The CDR3 is CATSDVKETQYF. The CDR3 nucleotides read TGTGCCACCAGTGACGTTAAAGAGACCCAGTACTTC.

The chain has TRBV5-4 and TRBJ1-6; 7 nucleotides line up with TRBD1. Germline CDR1 is SGHNT and CDR2 is YYREEE (reference sequence). Unmatched junction bases numbered 9, after V lost 3 bases and J lost 6 bases. This CDR3 is 16 amino acids long. The chain's CDR3 is CASSSKQGQPNSPLHF. Here the CDR3 DNA reads TGTGCCAGCAGCTCCAAACAGGGACAGCCTAATTCACCCCTCCACTTT.

J is TRBJ2-3 and V is TRBV6-2 or TRBV6-3; a weak D match, TRBD2 (6 bases). Germline-derived CDR1 and CDR2 are MNHEY and SVGEGT. V lost 0 bases and J 1 base, leaving 8 bases between the germline ends. The CDR3 is made up of 15 amino acids. The CDR3 protein is CASSYSGGGTDTQYF. CDR3 nucleotides: TGTGCCAGCAGTTACTCGGGAGGAGGCACAGATACGCAGTATTTT.

The chain recombines TRBV4-3 with TRBJ1-4; D may be TRBD1 (6 bases). The CDR3 contains 16 residues. The germline CDR1 and CDR2 sequences are LGHNA and YSLEER. Trimming took off 0 bases at V and 5 bases at J, with 13 bases between the two ends. The CDR3 nucleotides are TGCGCCAGCAGCCAAGATGTTCGGCAGGGGAATGAAAAACTGTTTTTT. This sequence encodes CASSQDVRQGNEKLFF.

This chain joins TRBV7-9 and TRBJ2-3, with a weak D call TRBD1 (5 bases). The CDR3 contains 14 residues. Germline V lookup: CDR1 SEHNR, CDR2 FQNEAQ (reference sequence). V lost 3 bases, J lost 4 bases, and 11 bases lay in between. The CDR3 reads CASSFSQGPDTQYF. CDR3 nucleotides: TGTGCCAGCAGCTTTAGCCAGGGCCCAGATACGCAGTATTTT.

V usage is TRBV18 and J usage is TRBJ1-1; TRBD1 matches at 9 bases. CDR3 length: 15 amino acids. The V segment lost 3 bases and the J segment 1 base; nucleotides outside the gene matches: 3. Germline CDR1 and CDR2: KGHSH and LQKENI. CDR3 loop: CASSPGTGRNTEAFF. The CDR3, as DNA: TGTGCCAGCTCACCGGGGACAGGGAGGAACACTGAAGCTTTCTTT.

The rearrangement uses TRBV11-2 and TRBJ1-1; D gene ambiguous. This CDR3 region has 15 residues. V lost 2 bases to trimming and J lost 0 bases, with 10 bases between them. Germline CDR1 is SGHAT and CDR2 is FQNNGV. CDR3 region: CASSLMANMNTEAFF. CDR3 sequence (DNA): TGTGCCAGCAGCTTAATGGCAAACATGAACACTGAAGCTTTCTTT.

The chain employs TRBV5-5 and TRBJ2-7, with 10 nucleotides matching TRBD1. Looked up from germline, CDR1 is SGHKS and CDR2 is YYEKEE (reference sequence). This CDR3 comprises 14 residues. The trim removed 6 bases at V and 3 bases at J, leaving 6 bases unmatched. Here the CDR3 DNA reads TGTGCCAGCACCATGGACAGGGGGATCTACGAGCAGTACTTC. This encodes CASTMDRGIYEQYF. Variable domain in full (rest from reference TRBV5-5 and TRBJ2-7): DAGVTQSPTHLIKTRGQQVTLRCSPISGHKSVSWYQQVLGQGPQFIFQYYEKEERGRGNFPDRFSARQFPNYSSELNVNALLLGDSALYLCASTMDRGIYEQYFGPGTRLTVT.

V gene TRBV18 combines with J gene TRBJ1-1; 9 bases are shared with TRBD1. This CDR3 region has 15 residues. CDR1 KGHSH and CDR2 LQKENI come from the germline V gene. The V segment lost 2 bases and the J segment 5 bases; nucleotides outside the gene matches: 6. CDR3 nucleotides: TGTGCCAGCTCACCATCACAGGGGGCTTTAACTGAAGCTTTCTTT. It encodes CASSPSQGALTEAFF.

J is TRBJ1-4 and V is TRBV30, with D possibly matching TRBD1 (5 bases). V gave up 1 base and J gave up 5 bases, with 14 bases separating them. This CDR3 is built from 15 residues. Germline V gives CDR1 GTSNPN, CDR2 SVGIG (reference sequence). CDR3 sequence reads: CAWSAQTASNEKLFF. The CDR3 DNA is TGTGCCTGGAGTGCCCAGACAGCCTCGAATGAAAAACTGTTTTTT. Full variable domain (missing parts from reference TRBV30 and TRBJ1-4): SQTIHQWPATLVQPVGSPLSLECTVEGTSNPNLYWYRQAAGRGLQLLFYSVGIGQISSEVPQNLSASRPQDRQFILSSKKLLLSDSGFYLCAWSAQTASNEKLFFGSGTQLSVL.

The V call is TRBV28, the J call TRBJ2-7; 9 nucleotides match TRBD1. V shed 4 bases, J shed 1 base, and the junction held 2 bases outside the gene matches. Germline V gene data show CDR1 as MDHEN and CDR2 as SYDVKM. This CDR3 has 14 residues. This CDR3 reads CASSSGTGSYEQYF. The CDR3 bases are TGTGCCAGCAGTTCCGGGACAGGGTCCTACGAGCAGTACTTC. Supplemented by reference TRBV28 and TRBJ2-7, the full variable domain reads DVKVTQSSRYLVKRTGEKVFLECVQDMDHENMFWYRQDPGLGLRLIYFSYDVKMKEKGDIPEGYSVSREKKERFSLILESASTNQTSMYLCASSSGTGSYEQYFGPGTRLTVT.

V and J are TRBV10-1 and TRBJ2-3, with a tentative D call TRBD2 (7 bases). CDR3 length: 14 residues. From germline, CDR1 is WNHNN and CDR2 SYGVQD (reference sequence). Trimming cost V 2 bases and J 4 bases, with 10 bases left between them. CDR3 amino acids: CASSEEGGPDTQYF. In nucleotides, the CDR3 is TGCGCCAGCAGTGAGGAGGGGGGGCCAGATACGCAGTATTTT.

The chain employs TRBV3-1 (or the pseudogene TRBV3-2) and TRBJ2-1; 7 bases match TRBD2. Germline V gives CDR1 LGHDT, CDR2 YNNKEL (reference sequence). The CDR3 is 15 residues long. V lost 1 base and J lost 4; bases outside the gene matches: 4. CDR3 amino acids: CASSQGGSNYNEQFF. The CDR3 region has the DNA TGTGCCAGCAGCCAAGGCGGGAGCAATTACAATGAGCAGTTCTTC.

The V and J genes are TRBV5-5 and TRBJ1-2; the D gene is possibly TRBD1 (6 bases). The CDR3 length is 14 residues. Germline V gene lookup returns CDR1 SGHKS and CDR2 YYEKEE (reference sequence). V was shortened by 5 bases and J by 2 bases, with 13 bases between the two germline ends. CDR3 sequence: CASSWGQGNYGYTF. DNA of the CDR3: TGTGCCAGCAGTTGGGGGCAGGGGAACTATGGCTACACCTTC.

V usage is TRBV5-1 and J usage is TRBJ2-7; D not resolved. V dropped 7 bases and J dropped 6 bases, with 8 bases sitting between them. The CDR3 runs 10 residues. Germline lookup yields CDR1 SGHRS and CDR2 YFSETQ. The DNA of the CDR3 is TGCGCCAGCTCCCGGTCCGAGCAGTACTTC. Its translation: CASSRSEQYF.

This chain connects TRBV5-4 to TRBJ2-7, with 9 positions matching TRBD1. The junction had 5 bases not matched to a gene; V was cut back by 4 bases and J by 3 bases. This CDR3 has 14 amino acids. In germline, CDR1 is SGHNT, CDR2 YYREEE (reference sequence). The CDR3 loop reads CASSAGQGVYEQYF. The CDR3 nucleotides read TGTGCCAGCAGCGCGGGACAGGGAGTCTACGAGCAGTACTTC.

The gene calls are TRBV7-6 and TRBJ2-2; 14 bases map to TRBD2. This CDR3 is 18 amino acids long. The germline gives CDR1 SGHVS, CDR2 FNYEAQ. After removal of 5 bases from V and 6 bases from J, the junction contained 11 bases not matched to a gene. The CDR3: CASSPTRLAGGRSGELFF. In DNA, the CDR3 is TGTGCCAGCAGCCCCACCAGACTAGCGGGGGGGAGATCCGGGGAGCTGTTTTTT.